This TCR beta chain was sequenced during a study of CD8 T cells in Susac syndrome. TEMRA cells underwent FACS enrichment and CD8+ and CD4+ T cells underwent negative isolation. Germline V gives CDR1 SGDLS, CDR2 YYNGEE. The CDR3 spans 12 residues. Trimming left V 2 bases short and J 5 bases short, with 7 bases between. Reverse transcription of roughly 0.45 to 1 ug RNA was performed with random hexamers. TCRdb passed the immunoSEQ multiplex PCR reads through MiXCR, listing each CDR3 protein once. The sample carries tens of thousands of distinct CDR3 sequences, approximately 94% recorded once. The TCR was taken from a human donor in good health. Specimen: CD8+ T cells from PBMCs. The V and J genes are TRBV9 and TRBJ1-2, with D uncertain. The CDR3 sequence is CASSVNTYGYTF. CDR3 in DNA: TGTGCCAGCAGCGTCAACACATATGGCTACACCTTC.